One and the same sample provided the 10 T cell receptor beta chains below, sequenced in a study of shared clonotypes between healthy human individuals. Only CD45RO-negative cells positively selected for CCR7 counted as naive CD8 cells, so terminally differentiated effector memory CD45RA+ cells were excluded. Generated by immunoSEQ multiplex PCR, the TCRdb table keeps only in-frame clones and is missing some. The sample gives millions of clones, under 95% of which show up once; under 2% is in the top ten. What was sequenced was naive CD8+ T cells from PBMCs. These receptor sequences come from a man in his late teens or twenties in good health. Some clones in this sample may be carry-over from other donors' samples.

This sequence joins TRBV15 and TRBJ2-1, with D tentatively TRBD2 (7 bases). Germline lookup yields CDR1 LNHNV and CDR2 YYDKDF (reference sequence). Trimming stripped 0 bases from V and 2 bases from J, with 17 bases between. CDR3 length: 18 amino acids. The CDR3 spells CATSRDRSGRGPYNEQFF. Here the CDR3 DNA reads TGTGCCACCAGCAGAGATCGATCAGGGCGGGGGCCCTACAATGAGCAGTTCTTC.

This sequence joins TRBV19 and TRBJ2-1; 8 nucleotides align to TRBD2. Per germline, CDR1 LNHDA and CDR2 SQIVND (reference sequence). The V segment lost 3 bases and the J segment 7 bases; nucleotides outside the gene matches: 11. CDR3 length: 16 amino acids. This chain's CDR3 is CASSMSKLAAVNEQFF. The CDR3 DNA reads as TGTGCCAGTAGTATGTCTAAACTAGCGGCTGTGAATGAGCAGTTCTTC.

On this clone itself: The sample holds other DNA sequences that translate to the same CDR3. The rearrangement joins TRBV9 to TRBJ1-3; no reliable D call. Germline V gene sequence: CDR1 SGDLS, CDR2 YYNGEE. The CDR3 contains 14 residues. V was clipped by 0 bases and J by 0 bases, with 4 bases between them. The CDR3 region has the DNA TGTGCCAGCAGCGTAGTCTCCTCTGGAAACACCATATATTTT. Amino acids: CASSVVSSGNTIYF. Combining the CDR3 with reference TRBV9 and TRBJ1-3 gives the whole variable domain DSGVTQTPKHLITATGQRVTLRCSPRSGDLSVYWYQQSLDQGLQFLIQYYNGEERAKGNILERFSAQQFPDLHSELNLSSLELGDSALYFCASSVVSSGNTIYFGEGSWLTVV.

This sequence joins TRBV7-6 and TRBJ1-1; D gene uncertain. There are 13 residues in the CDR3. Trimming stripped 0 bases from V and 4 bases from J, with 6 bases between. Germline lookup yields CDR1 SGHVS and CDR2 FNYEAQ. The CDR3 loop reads CASSLAPSTEAFF. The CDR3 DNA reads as TGTGCCAGCAGCTTAGCGCCCAGCACTGAAGCTTTCTTT. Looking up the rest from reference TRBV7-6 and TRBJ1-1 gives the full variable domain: GAGVSQSPRYKVTKRGQDVALRCDPISGHVSLYWYRQALGQGPEFLTYFNYEAQQDKSGLPNDRFSAERPEGSISTLTIQRTEQRDSAMYRCASSLAPSTEAFFGQGTRLTVV.

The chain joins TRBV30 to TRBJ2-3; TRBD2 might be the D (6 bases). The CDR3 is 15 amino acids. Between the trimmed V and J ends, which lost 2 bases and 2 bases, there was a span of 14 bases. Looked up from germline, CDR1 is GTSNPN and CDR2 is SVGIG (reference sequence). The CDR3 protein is CAWSLAASVTDTQYF. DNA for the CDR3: TGTGCCTGGAGTTTAGCGGCCTCAGTCACAGATACGCAGTATTTT.

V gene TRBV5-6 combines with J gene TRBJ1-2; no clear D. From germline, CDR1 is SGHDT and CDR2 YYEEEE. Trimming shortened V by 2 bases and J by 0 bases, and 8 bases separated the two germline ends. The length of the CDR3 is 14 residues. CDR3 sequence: CASSFTEANYGYTF. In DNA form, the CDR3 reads TGTGCCAGCAGCTTCACCGAAGCTAACTATGGCTACACCTTC.

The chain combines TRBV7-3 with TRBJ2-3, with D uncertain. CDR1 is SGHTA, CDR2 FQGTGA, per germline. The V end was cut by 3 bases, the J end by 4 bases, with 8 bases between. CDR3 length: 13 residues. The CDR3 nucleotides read TGTGCCAGCAGCTTGGTTGTGGCAGATACGCAGTATTTT. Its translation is CASSLVVADTQYF.

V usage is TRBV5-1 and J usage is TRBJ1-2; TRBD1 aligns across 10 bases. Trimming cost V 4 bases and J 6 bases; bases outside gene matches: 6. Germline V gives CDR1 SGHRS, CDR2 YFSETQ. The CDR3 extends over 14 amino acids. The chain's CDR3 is CASSAPGQGDGYTF. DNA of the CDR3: TGCGCCAGCAGCGCACCTGGACAGGGGGATGGCTACACCTTC.

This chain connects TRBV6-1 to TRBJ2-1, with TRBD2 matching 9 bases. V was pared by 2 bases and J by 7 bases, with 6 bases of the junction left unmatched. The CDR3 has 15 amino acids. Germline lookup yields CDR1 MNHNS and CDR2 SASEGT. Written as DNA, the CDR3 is TGTGCCAGCAGTGAATTAGCGGGAGTTTGGAATGAGCAGTTCTTC. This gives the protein CASSELAGVWNEQFF.

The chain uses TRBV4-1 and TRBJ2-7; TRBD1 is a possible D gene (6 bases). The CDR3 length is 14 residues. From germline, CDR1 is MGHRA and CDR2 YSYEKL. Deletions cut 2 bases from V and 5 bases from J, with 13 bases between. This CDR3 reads CASSQSLRGHEQYF. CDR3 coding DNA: TGCGCCAGCAGCCAATCTCTCAGGGGCCACGAGCAGTACTTC.